Each of the 5 T cell receptor beta chains below was sequenced from the same sample in a study of human T cells and chemical hapten exposure. TCRdb itself ran the RACE reads through MiXCR, one entry per CDR3 protein. The sample records about 77,000 distinct CDR3 sequences, less than 15% being singletons. Noted time point: pre-sensitization, week 0. Treatment meaning: therapeutic diphenylcyclopropenone sensitization with weekly scalp DPC. The input for sequencing was whole blood, taken in connection with sensitization to the hapten diphenylcyclopropenone (DPC). These receptors were collected from a woman in her forties or fifties with alopecia areata. Some clones in this sample may be carry-over from other donors' samples.

In this sample, this clonotype turned up many times. This sequence joins TRBV6-1 and TRBJ1-5, with D maybe TRBD1 (5 bases). V shed 6 bases and J shed 4 bases, with 13 bases lying between them. This CDR3 is built from 14 residues. CDR1 and CDR2 from the germline V gene are MNHNS and SASEGT. The chain's CDR3 is CASSVDWGNQPQHF. CDR3 coding DNA: TGTGCCAGCAGCGTCGACTGGGGGAATCAGCCCCAGCATTTT.

This clonotype has a count of ten or more. The rearrangement links TRBV2 to TRBJ2-4; the D gene is possibly TRBD2 (5 bases). This CDR3 is built from 14 residues. V was cut by 7 bases and J by 0 bases, with 10 bases left in between. Germline V lookup: CDR1 SNHLY, CDR2 FYNNEI. The DNA of the CDR3 is TGTGCCAGCATCTCCGGGGTAGCCAAAAACATTCAGTACTTC. Translating gives CASISGVAKNIQYF.

This clonotype was seen more than once but under ten times. The chain combines TRBV5-1 with TRBJ2-5, with D tentatively TRBD1 (5 bases). Germline V lookup: CDR1 SGHRS, CDR2 YFSETQ. This CDR3 region has 14 residues. The V gene lost 4 bases and the J gene lost 0 bases, with 10 bases spanning the gap. CDR3 nucleotide sequence: TGCGCCAGCAGCACAGGCAATTACCAAGAGACCCAGTACTTC. This translates into CASSTGNYQETQYF. The variable domain in full, with the rest retrieved from reference TRBV5-1 and TRBJ2-5, is KAGVTQTPRYLIKTRGQQVTLSCSPISGHRSVSWYQQTPGQGLQFLFEYFSETQRNKGNFPGRFSGRQFSNSRSEMNVSTLELGDSALYLCASSTGNYQETQYFGPGTRLLVL.

This clonotype was seen only a few times. The gene calls are TRBV7-2 and TRBJ1-2; a weak D match, TRBD1 (6 bases). The CDR3 consists of 13 residues. The germline V and J ends were trimmed by 2 bases and 3 bases, with 7 bases remaining between them. Germline V CDR1 and CDR2: SGHTA, FQGNSA. This CDR3 is CASSLNRDYGYTF. The CDR3 DNA reads as TGTGCCAGCAGCTTAAACAGGGACTATGGCTACACCTTC. Filled out from reference TRBV7-2 and TRBJ1-2, the complete variable domain reads GAGVSQSPSNKVTEKGKDVELRCDPISGHTALYWYRQSLGQGLEFLIYFQGNSAPDKSGLPSDRFSAERTGGSVSTLTIQRTQQEDSAVYLCASSLNRDYGYTFGSGTRLTVV.

The chain has TRBV30 and TRBJ2-7; D may be TRBD2 (5 bases). Germline V gene sequence: CDR1 GTSNPN, CDR2 SVGIG (reference sequence). V shed 2 bases and J shed 6 bases, with 8 bases lying between them. CDR3 length equals 11 residues. CDR3 nucleotide sequence: TGTGCCTGGAGTCGGGGAATCGAGCAGTACTTC. As protein: CAWSRGIEQYF.